What follows are 14 T cell receptor beta chains derived from one specimen sequenced in a study of blood T cell repertoires in COVID-19. Generated by immunoSEQ multiplex PCR, the TCRdb table keeps only in-frame clones and is missing some. The table lists some 210,000 clones, around 80% of them singletons. Sequenced sample: PBMCs or T cells enriched from blood (not recorded which). Receptors were obtained from a man aged 30 to 39 with acute COVID-19.

The chain uses TRBV19 and TRBJ1-5; D ambiguous. V lost 4 bases to trimming and J lost 2 bases, with 12 bases between them. The CDR3 covers 15 residues. Germline CDR1 and CDR2: LNHDA and SQIVND (reference sequence). CDR3 sequence: CASSTADAGNQPQHF. CDR3 nucleotide sequence: TGTGCCAGTAGTACTGCAGATGCAGGCAATCAGCCCCAGCATTTT.

V gene TRBV19 combines with J gene TRBJ2-1, with D unclear. This CDR3 spans 15 amino acids. Germline V CDR1 and CDR2: LNHDA, SQIVND (reference sequence). Trimming removed 0 bases at V and 5 bases at J, with 11 bases between. This CDR3 is CASSIDGPRNNEQFF. CDR3 DNA sequence: TGTGCCAGTAGTATAGATGGGCCCAGAAACAATGAGCAGTTCTTC.

The chain recombines TRBV2 with TRBJ1-1, with D perhaps TRBD1 (5 bases). Trimming took off 6 bases at V and 3 bases at J, with 8 bases between the two ends. This CDR3 contains 12 residues. Germline V gene lookup returns CDR1 SNHLY and CDR2 FYNNEI. The CDR3 loop reads CASSTGDTEAFF. CDR3 sequence (DNA): TGTGCCAGCAGCACAGGAGACACTGAAGCTTTCTTT.

The genes are TRBV29-1 and TRBJ1-2; 11 bases agree with TRBD1. CDR3 length equals 17 residues. CDR1 is SQVTM and CDR2 is ANQGSEA in the germline V gene. V trimming: 2 bases; J trimming: 2 bases; junction bases outside the gene matches: 10. The CDR3 protein is CSVEQYGGQGENYGYTF. The CDR3 coding sequence is TGCAGCGTTGAACAATACGGGGGACAGGGGGAGAACTATGGCTACACCTTC.

The chain is built from TRBV7-2 and TRBJ2-7; perhaps TRBD1 as D (5 bases). CDR1 is SGHTA and CDR2 is FQGNSA in the germline V gene. Trimming shortened V by 7 bases and J by 4 bases, and 17 bases separated the two germline ends. This CDR3 is 14 amino acids long. The CDR3 loop reads CASNQRGVQYEQYF. CDR3 sequence (DNA): TGTGCCAGCAACCAAAGGGGCGTGCAATACGAGCAGTACTTC.

The chain carries TRBV27 and TRBJ2-7; possible D gene TRBD1, 6 bases. Trimming removed 3 bases at V and 2 bases at J, with 14 bases between. The CDR3 is 15 residues long. Germline V CDR1 and CDR2: MNHEY, SMNVEV (reference sequence). The CDR3 region has the DNA TGTGCCAGCAGTTTTGGGAGACAGGCAGCCTACGAGCAGTACTTC. Its protein is CASSFGRQAAYEQYF.

This chain joins TRBV27 and TRBJ1-1; D gene ambiguous. This CDR3 has 13 amino acids. V shed 0 bases and J shed 1 base, with 3 bases lying between them. Germline values: CDR1 MNHEY, CDR2 SMNVEV (reference sequence). CDR3 bases: TGTGCCAGCAGTTTATCGAGGAACACTGAAGCTTTCTTT. This codes for CASSLSRNTEAFF.

This chain connects TRBV14 to TRBJ1-6, with D unclear. This CDR3 region has 14 residues. Between the trimmed V and J ends, which lost 0 bases and 7 bases, there was a span of 7 bases. The V gene's germline CDR1 is SGHDN and CDR2 FVKESK. The CDR3 DNA reads TGTGCCAGCAGCCAAGAGGCTCAGAATTCACCCCTCCACTTT. Translated: CASSQEAQNSPLHF.

The chain couples TRBV3-1 (or the pseudogene TRBV3-2) to TRBJ1-1; TRBD1 matches 9 bases. Per germline, CDR1 LGHDT and CDR2 YNNKEL (reference sequence). Unmatched junction bases numbered 3, after V lost 4 bases and J lost 9 bases. This CDR3 is built from 12 residues. Here the CDR3 DNA reads TGTGCCAGCAGCCTCGGGACAGGGAAAGCTTTCTTT. This gives the protein CASSLGTGKAFF.

The V call is TRBV7-7, the J call TRBJ2-5, with 9 bases that match TRBD1. CDR3 length equals 15 residues. With V trimmed by 5 bases and J by 5 bases, 9 bases remained unmatched. CDR1 and CDR2 from the germline V gene are SSHAT and FNYEAQ (reference sequence). CDR3 region: CASSPGTGRGETQYF. CDR3 DNA sequence: TGTGCCAGCAGCCCGGGGACAGGGCGGGGGGAGACCCAGTACTTC.

The chain employs TRBV18 and TRBJ2-2, with 11 bases lining up with TRBD1. The germline V gene has CDR1 KGHSH and CDR2 LQKENI. J gave up 3 bases and V 3 bases, and 6 bases lay outside the gene matches. The CDR3 has 17 residues. The CDR3 spells CASSPDRGLRYTGELFF. The CDR3 DNA reads TGTGCCAGCTCACCGGACAGGGGGCTTCGGTACACCGGGGAGCTGTTTTTT. Supplemented by reference TRBV18 and TRBJ2-2, the full variable domain reads NAGVMQNPRHLVRRRGQEARLRCSPMKGHSHVYWYRQLPEEGLKFMVYLQKENIIDESGMPKERFSAEFPKEGPSILRIQQVVRGDSAAYFCASSPDRGLRYTGELFFGEGSRLTVL.

The rearrangement joins TRBV5-5 to TRBJ2-5, with 7 bases aligning to TRBD1. The CDR3 has 14 amino acids. Germline V gene lookup returns CDR1 SGHKS and CDR2 YYEKEE (reference sequence). Trimming took 0 bases from V and 6 from J; bases not matched to a gene: 5. For the CDR3, the DNA is TGTGCCAGCAGCTTGGGAGGGGGCCCTCAGACCCAGTACTTC. Protein sequence: CASSLGGGPQTQYF.

The CDR3 loop is CASRDRGLPSYEQYF. The CDR3 DNA reads as TGTGCCAGCAGAGACAGGGGGCTGCCCTCCTACGAGCAGTACTTC. The chain links TRBV27 to TRBJ2-7, with 10 bases identical to TRBD1. Germline V gene sequence: CDR1 MNHEY, CDR2 SMNVEV (reference sequence). V shed 6 bases, J shed 0 bases, and the junction held 5 bases outside the gene matches. The CDR3 runs to 15 residues.

The sample holds a few counts of this clone. This chain joins TRBV29-1 and TRBJ2-3; no firm D call. V lost 4 bases and J 3 bases, leaving 8 bases between the germline ends. The CDR3 length is 12 residues. Germline CDR1 SQVTM, CDR2 ANQGSEA. CDR3 nucleotide sequence: TGCAGCGTTGGGCCTCAGACAGATACGCAGTATTTT. Its protein is CSVGPQTDTQYF.